The rows below give T cell receptor beta chains drawn from one sample of a study of shared clonotypes between healthy human individuals. The protocol was immunoSEQ multiplex PCR, while the TCRdb copy is restricted to in-frame clones and leaves out a portion. The sample shows 530,000 or so clones, about 75% of them seen only once. The source material was PBMCs. These receptor sequences come from a woman between 40 and 50 years old in good health. Some clones in this sample may be carry-over from other donors' samples. CDR3s include the opening cysteine and the closing phenylalanine or tryptophan. Fields, in order: clone size, J gene, V gene, D gene, CDR3 protein, CDR3 DNA. D genes are given only for firm matches. The size field is filled for only some rows; it gives once, few, many or a size class.

abundance: .; j_gene: TRBJ1-1; v_gene: TRBV13; d_gene: TRBD1; CDR3aa: CASRPALPGQGVENTEAFF; CDR3nt: TGTGCCAGCAGACCAGCGTTACCGGGACAGGGGGTAGAGAACACTGAAGCTTTCTTT
abundance: once; j_gene: TRBJ2-5; v_gene: TRBV7-9; d_gene: .; CDR3aa: CASSLALTGPVGEQYF; CDR3nt: TGTGCCAGCAGCTTAGCCTTGACAGGCCCGGTGGGGGAGCAGTACTTC
abundance: few; j_gene: TRBJ2-7; v_gene: TRBV15; d_gene: TRBD2; CDR3aa: CATSRVAASGTYEQYF; CDR3nt: TGTGCCACCAGCAGAGTGGCGGCTAGCGGGACCTACGAGCAGTACTTC
abundance: .; j_gene: TRBJ1-6; v_gene: TRBV5-1; d_gene: TRBD1; CDR3aa: CASMPGQGVPRSGSPLHF; CDR3nt: TGCGCCAGCATGCCGGGACAGGGGGTTCCCCGATCGGGGTCACCCCTCCACTTT
abundance: .; j_gene: TRBJ2-2; v_gene: TRBV19; d_gene: .; CDR3aa: CASKVQGGVGELFF; CDR3nt: TGTGCCTCTAAGGTGCAGGGAGGTGTCGGGGAGCTGTTTTTT
abundance: .; j_gene: TRBJ1-6; v_gene: TRBV5-6; d_gene: TRBD1; CDR3aa: CASSFKDRERSPLHF; CDR3nt: TGTGCCAGCAGCTTTAAGGACAGGGAGCGTTCACCCCTCCACTTT
abundance: .; j_gene: TRBJ1-4; v_gene: TRBV23-1; d_gene: .; CDR3aa: CASSPMGEKLFF; CDR3nt: TGCGCCAGCAGCCCAATGGGTGAAAAACTGTTTTTT
abundance: .; j_gene: TRBJ1-2; v_gene: TRBV28; d_gene: TRBD1; CDR3aa: CASSFNRQGVVGYGYTF; CDR3nt: TGTGCCAGCAGTTTTAATCGACAGGGGGTTGTCGGCTATGGCTACACCTTC
abundance: .; j_gene: TRBJ2-2; v_gene: TRBV28; d_gene: .; CDR3aa: CASRLLPRGLSYTGELFF; CDR3nt: TGTGCCAGCAGATTGCTACCCAGGGGACTCAGTTACACCGGGGAGCTGTTTTTT
abundance: .; j_gene: TRBJ2-1; v_gene: TRBV6-1; d_gene: TRBD1; CDR3aa: CASKQGSSEQFF; CDR3nt: TGTGCCAGCAAACAGGGGAGCAGTGAGCAGTTCTTC